The rows below give T cell receptor beta chains drawn from one sample of a study of blood T cell repertoires in COVID-19. Generated by immunoSEQ multiplex PCR, the TCRdb table keeps only in-frame clones and is missing some. This table has about 310,000 clones, around 90% appearing once. Input material: PBMCs or T cells enriched from blood (not recorded which). The receptors originated from a woman aged 18-30 years who had recovered from COVID-19. Both conserved end residues are part of each CDR3. The D gene is left open where the match is weak. The size of a clone is reported for some rows only, either as once, few or many, or as a class for expanded clones.

-,TRBV12-3/TRBV12-4,TRBJ1-2,-,CASSLASGAGYTF,TGTGCCAGCAGTTTAGCTTCTGGGGCCGGCTACACCTTC
-,TRBV2,TRBJ2-1,-,CASSEREGGENEQFF,TGTGCCAGCAGTGAAAGGGAGGGGGGGGAAAATGAGCAGTTCTTC
TRBD2,TRBV2,TRBJ2-3,-,CASKDWDYTDTQYF,TGTGCCAGCAAGGATTGGGACTACACAGATACGCAGTATTTT
-,TRBV5-1,TRBJ1-1,-,CASSLEGVATEAFF,TGCGCCAGCAGCTTGGAGGGAGTCGCGACTGAAGCTTTCTTT
TRBD2,TRBV9,TRBJ2-2,-,CASSVAGVAGTGELFF,TGTGCCAGCAGCGTAGCTGGGGTAGCGGGTACCGGGGAGCTGTTTTTT
TRBD2,TRBV5-4,TRBJ2-6,-,CASSLAPGGSSGANVLTF,TGTGCCAGTAGCTTGGCCCCGGGCGGGAGCTCTGGGGCCAACGTCCTGACTTTC
TRBD2,TRBV20-1,TRBJ2-7,-,CSASVAGTTKGYEQYF,TGCAGTGCTAGTGTAGCGGGAACGACCAAGGGCTACGAGCAGTACTTC
-,TRBV5-1,TRBJ2-1,once,CASSLGNSGKDEQFF,TGCGCCAGCAGCTTGGGGAATTCGGGAAAAGATGAGCAGTTCTTC
TRBD2,TRBV9,TRBJ2-1,-,CASSVVTSGSNEQFF,TGTGCCAGCAGCGTAGTAACTAGCGGGAGCAATGAGCAGTTCTTC
-,TRBV21-1,TRBJ1-2,-,CASIPRQGARYGYTF,TGTGCCAGCATTCCACGACAGGGGGCTCGCTATGGCTACACCTTC
TRBD2,TRBV9,TRBJ2-7,-,CASSNQLAGSEQYF,TGTGCCAGCAGCAACCAACTAGCGGGAAGCGAGCAGTACTTC
-,TRBV4-2,TRBJ1-2,-,CASSQDYDGGDGYTF,TGTGCCAGCAGCCAAGATTACGACGGGGGGGATGGCTACACCTTC
-,TRBV15,TRBJ2-1,-,CATSVARSGNEQFF,TGTGCCACCAGCGTGGCTAGATCCGGCAATGAGCAGTTCTTC
-,TRBV27,TRBJ1-2,-,CASSSYLAGANYGYTF,TGTGCCAGCAGTTCCTACCTCGCAGGGGCCAACTATGGCTACACCTTC
TRBD2,TRBV7-3,TRBJ2-1,once,CASSLAPQGSGGSSYNEQFF,TGTGCCAGCAGCTTGGCCCCGCAGGGTAGCGGGGGGAGCTCCTACAATGAGCAGTTCTTC
TRBD1,TRBV7-9,TRBJ2-3,-,CASSPTGGGTDTQYF,TGTGCCAGCAGCCCTACAGGGGGTGGCACAGATACGCAGTATTTT
-,TRBV11-3,TRBJ1-4,once,CASSSTGGSDEKLFF,TGTGCCAGCAGCTCGACAGGTGGATCCGATGAAAAACTGTTTTTT
-,TRBV9,TRBJ1-4,-,CASSVSDGRANEKLFF,TGTGCCAGCAGCGTATCCGACGGGAGAGCTAATGAAAAACTGTTTTTT
-,TRBV9,TRBJ1-2,-,CASSVGTVVNYGYTF,TGTGCCAGCAGCGTAGGGACAGTGGTTAACTATGGCTACACCTTC
TRBD2,TRBV5-1,TRBJ2-1,-,CASSGTSGDNEQFF,TGCGCCAGCAGCGGGACTAGCGGGGACAATGAGCAGTTCTTC
TRBD1,TRBV7-9,TRBJ1-3,-,CASRSIPGTGVGNTIYF,TGTGCCAGCAGGTCCATCCCCGGGACAGGGGTCGGAAACACCATATATTTT
-,TRBV27,TRBJ1-1,few,CASRQRLNTEAFF,TGTGCCAGCCGACAGAGATTGAACACTGAAGCTTTCTTT
-,TRBV7-9,TRBJ1-2,-,CASSFFGSNYGYTF,TGTGCCAGCAGCTTTTTCGGGTCTAACTATGGCTACACCTTC
TRBD1,TRBV5-5,TRBJ2-1,once,CASSYTGQGSFEQFF,TGTGCCAGCAGCTACACTGGACAGGGGTCTTTTGAGCAGTTCTTC
-,TRBV7-2,TRBJ1-4,few,CASSLGAPTNEKLFF,TGTGCCAGCAGCTTAGGAGCCCCAACTAATGAAAAACTGTTTTTT
TRBD1,TRBV28,TRBJ2-7,-,CASSLWDRLEYEQYF,TGTGCCAGCAGTTTATGGGACAGGTTGGAATACGAGCAGTACTTC
-,TRBV7-9,TRBJ1-3,once,CASSPEWSTGNTIYF,TGTGCCAGCAGCCCCGAATGGAGCACTGGAAACACCATATATTTT
TRBD1,TRBV5-6,TRBJ2-7,-,CASSSPGGDEQYF,TGTGCCAGCAGCTCCCCAGGGGGTGACGAGCAGTACTTC
-,TRBV27,TRBJ1-6,-,CASSQWTSSSPLHF,TGTGCCAGCAGTCAATGGACATCAAGTTCACCCCTCCACTTT
-,TRBV5-1,TRBJ1-4,-,CASSSGGEGEKLFF,TGCGCCAGCAGCTCTGGGGGGGAAGGGGAAAAACTGTTTTTT
-,TRBV10-3,TRBJ1-4,-,CAISESSVVGGEKLFF,TGTGCCATCAGTGAGTCGAGCGTGGTAGGTGGTGAAAAACTGTTTTTT
TRBD2,TRBV19,TRBJ2-7,-,CASSGTGRGDPNPYEQYF,TGTGCCAGTAGTGGTACAGGGCGGGGGGACCCCAACCCCTACGAGCAGTACTTC
-,TRBV5-6,TRBJ1-6,once,CASSFVQHYNSPLHF,TGTGCCAGCAGCTTCGTACAGCATTATAATTCACCCCTCCACTTT
TRBD1,TRBV27,TRBJ2-7,few,CASSYFGQGSYEQYF,TGTGCCAGCAGTTACTTTGGACAGGGCTCCTACGAGCAGTACTTC
TRBD1,TRBV5-1,TRBJ1-1,-,CASSLGISGTGDGAFF,TGCGCCAGCAGCTTGGGAATATCCGGGACAGGGGACGGAGCTTTCTTT
TRBD1,TRBV7-2,TRBJ2-5,-,CASNRQGTGETQYF,TGTGCCAGCAATAGACAGGGTACGGGCGAGACCCAGTACTTC
-,TRBV6-2/TRBV6-3,TRBJ2-2,few,CASSYYGLNTGELFF,TGTGCCAGCAGTTACTACGGTCTGAACACCGGGGAGCTGTTTTTT
-,TRBV11-2,TRBJ2-7,-,CASSRSSYEQYF,TGTGCCAGCAGCCGGAGCTCCTACGAGCAGTACTTC
TRBD1,TRBV11-3,TRBJ2-1,-,CASSIGQGNEQFF,TGTGCCAGCAGCATCGGACAGGGCAATGAGCAGTTCTTC
TRBD1,TRBV19,TRBJ1-2,once,CASRDRESENGYTF,TGTGCCAGTAGAGACAGGGAGTCGGAAAATGGCTACACCTTC
TRBD2,TRBV18,TRBJ2-7,-,CASSIGAGGSYEQYF,TGTGCCAGCTCCATTGGAGCGGGAGGTTCCTACGAGCAGTACTTC
-,TRBV14,TRBJ1-5,few,CASSSTAGQPQHF,TGTGCCAGCAGCTCGACAGCCGGTCAGCCCCAGCATTTT
TRBD2,TRBV4-2,TRBJ2-7,-,CASSQELAGVRQYF,TGTGCCAGCAGCCAAGAGCTAGCGGGGGTCCGGCAGTACTTC
TRBD1,TRBV2,TRBJ1-6,-,CASNQDRFGTPLHF,TGTGCCAGCAACCAGGACAGGTTCGGCACACCCCTCCACTTT
-,TRBV2,TRBJ2-7,-,CASRRTGNAHYEQYF,TGTGCCAGCAGACGAACAGGGAATGCACACTACGAGCAGTACTTC
TRBD1,TRBV28,TRBJ1-4,-,CASTRDRENEKLFF,TGTGCCAGCACCAGGGACAGGGAGAATGAAAAACTGTTTTTT
-,TRBV20-1,TRBJ1-2,-,CSARVVNGYTF,TGCAGTGCTAGAGTCGTAAATGGCTACACCTTC
-,TRBV4-3,TRBJ1-1,-,CASSQENSWKNTEAFF,TGCGCCAGCAGCCAAGAAAATAGCTGGAAGAACACTGAAGCTTTCTTT
TRBD1,TRBV15,TRBJ1-4,-,CATSNRGREKLFF,TGTGCCACCAGCAACAGGGGCAGAGAAAAACTGTTTTTT